This T cell receptor (beta chain) is from a study of T cell responses to AZD1222 COVID-19 vaccine. Study-level results: Only five to seven AZD1222 recipients were seropositive at baseline. The study found vaccine-associated CD4 TCRs spanning spike, dominant at 160-218 and 743-854.

Per the germline V gene, CDR1 is MNHEY and CDR2 is SMNVEV (reference sequence). Trimming took off 10 bases at V and 7 bases at J, with 19 bases between the two ends. The CDR3 consists of 14 residues. This clone has a handful of counts. Its antigen is unknown. Clones were read by immunoSEQ multiplex PCR, and TCRdb kept only the in-frame ones, dropping some. Among about 42,000 clones listed, over 80% were seen once. The material sequenced was peripheral blood, taken 28 days after the second AZD1222 dose. The rearrangement links TRBV27 to TRBJ2-2; maybe TRBD1 (6 bases). The source of this sequence is an adult who received the AZD1222 COVID-19 vaccine. CDR3 protein: CATGRRQANGELFF. For the CDR3, the DNA is TGTGCCACCGGACGGAGACAGGCTAACGGGGAGCTGTTTTTT.